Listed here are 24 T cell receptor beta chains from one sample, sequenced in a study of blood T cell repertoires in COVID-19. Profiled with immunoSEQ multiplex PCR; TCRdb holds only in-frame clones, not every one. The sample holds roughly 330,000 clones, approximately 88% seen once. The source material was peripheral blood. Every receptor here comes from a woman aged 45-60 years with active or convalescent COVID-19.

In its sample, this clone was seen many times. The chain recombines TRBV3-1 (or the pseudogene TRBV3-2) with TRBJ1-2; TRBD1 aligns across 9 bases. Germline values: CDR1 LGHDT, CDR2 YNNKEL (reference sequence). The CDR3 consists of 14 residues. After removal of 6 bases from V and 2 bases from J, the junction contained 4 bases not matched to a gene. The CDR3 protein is CASRNGQGNYGYTF. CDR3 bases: TGTGCCAGCAGGAACGGACAGGGGAACTATGGCTACACCTTC.

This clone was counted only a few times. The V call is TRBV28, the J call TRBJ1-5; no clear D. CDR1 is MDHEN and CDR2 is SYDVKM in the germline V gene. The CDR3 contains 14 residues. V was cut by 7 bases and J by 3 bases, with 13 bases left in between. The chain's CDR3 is CASTLVAPNQPQHF. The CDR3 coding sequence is TGTGCCAGCACCCTAGTGGCACCCAATCAGCCCCAGCATTTT.

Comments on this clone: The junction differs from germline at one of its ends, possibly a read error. The CDR3 nucleotides read TGTGCTAGCAGCCAAGGGACTAGCGGGACTTACAATGAGCAGTTCTTC. It specifies CASSQGTSGTYNEQFF. The chain employs TRBV7-7 and TRBJ2-1, with 13 bases lining up with TRBD2. The CDR3 sequence is 16 residues long. Per the germline V gene, CDR1 is SSHAT and CDR2 is FNYEAQ (reference sequence).

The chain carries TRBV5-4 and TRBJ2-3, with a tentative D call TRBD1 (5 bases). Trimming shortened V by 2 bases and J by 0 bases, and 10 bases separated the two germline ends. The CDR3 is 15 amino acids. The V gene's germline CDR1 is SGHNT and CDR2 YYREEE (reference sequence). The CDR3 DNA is TGTGCCAGCAGCTTAAACAGGCTTAGCACAGATACGCAGTATTTT. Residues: CASSLNRLSTDTQYF.

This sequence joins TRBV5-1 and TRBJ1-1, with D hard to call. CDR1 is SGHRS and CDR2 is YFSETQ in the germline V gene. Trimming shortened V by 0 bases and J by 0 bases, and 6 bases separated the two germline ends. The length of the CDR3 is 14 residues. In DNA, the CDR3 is TGCGCCAGCAGCTTGGGAGGGTTGAACACTGAAGCTTTCTTT. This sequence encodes CASSLGGLNTEAFF.

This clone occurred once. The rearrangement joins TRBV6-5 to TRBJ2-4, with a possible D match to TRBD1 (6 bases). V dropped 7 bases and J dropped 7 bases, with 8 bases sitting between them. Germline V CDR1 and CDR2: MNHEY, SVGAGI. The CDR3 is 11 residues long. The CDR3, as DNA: TGTGCCAGCACCCAGGGGAACATTCAGTACTTC. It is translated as CASTQGNIQYF.

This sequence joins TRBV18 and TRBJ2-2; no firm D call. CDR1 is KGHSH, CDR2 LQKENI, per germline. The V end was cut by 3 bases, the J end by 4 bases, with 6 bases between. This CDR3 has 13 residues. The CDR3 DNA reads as TGTGCCAGCTCACCTAGACTCACCGGGGAGCTGTTTTTT. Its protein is CASSPRLTGELFF.

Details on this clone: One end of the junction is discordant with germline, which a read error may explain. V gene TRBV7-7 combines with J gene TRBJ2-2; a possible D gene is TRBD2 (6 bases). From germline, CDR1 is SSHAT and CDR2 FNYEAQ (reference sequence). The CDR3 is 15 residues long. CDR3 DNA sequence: TGTGCTAGCAGCCAGGGACTGGCGAACACCGGGGAGCTGTTTTTT. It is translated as CASSQGLANTGELFF.

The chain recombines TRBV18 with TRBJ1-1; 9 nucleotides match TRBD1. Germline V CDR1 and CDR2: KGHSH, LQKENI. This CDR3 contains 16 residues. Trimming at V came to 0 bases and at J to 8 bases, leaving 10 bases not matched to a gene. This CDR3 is CASSPPPWTGAPEAFF. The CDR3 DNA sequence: TGTGCCAGCTCACCACCCCCGTGGACAGGGGCTCCCGAAGCTTTCTTT.

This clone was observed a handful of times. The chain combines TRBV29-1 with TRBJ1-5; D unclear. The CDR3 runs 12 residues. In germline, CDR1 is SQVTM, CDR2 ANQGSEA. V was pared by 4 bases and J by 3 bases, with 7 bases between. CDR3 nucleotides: TGCAGCGTTGGGCTGTCCAATCAGCCCCAGCATTTT. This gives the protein CSVGLSNQPQHF.

CDR3 residues: CASSQDRGGRNEQFF. The CDR3, as DNA: TGCGCCAGCAGCCAAGACCGCGGCGGTCGGAATGAGCAGTTCTTC. V gene TRBV4-3 combines with J gene TRBJ2-1; D remains unclear. V lost 0 bases, J lost 7 bases, and 13 bases lay in between. This CDR3 contains 15 residues. In germline, CDR1 is LGHNA, CDR2 YSLEER.

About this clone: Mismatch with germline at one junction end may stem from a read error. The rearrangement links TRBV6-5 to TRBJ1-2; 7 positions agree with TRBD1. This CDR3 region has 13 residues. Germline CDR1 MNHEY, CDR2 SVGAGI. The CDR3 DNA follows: TGTGCCAGCAGGACCGGGACAGACAGATCTGACTCCTTC. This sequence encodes CASRTGTDRSDSF.

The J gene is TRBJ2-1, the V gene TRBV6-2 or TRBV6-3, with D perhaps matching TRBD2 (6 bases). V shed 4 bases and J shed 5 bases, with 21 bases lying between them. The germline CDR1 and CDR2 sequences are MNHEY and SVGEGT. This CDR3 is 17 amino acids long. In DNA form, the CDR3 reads TGTGCCAGCAGTTTCCTCATCCGGGACTGGGTTGACAATGAGCAGTTCTTC. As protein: CASSFLIRDWVDNEQFF.

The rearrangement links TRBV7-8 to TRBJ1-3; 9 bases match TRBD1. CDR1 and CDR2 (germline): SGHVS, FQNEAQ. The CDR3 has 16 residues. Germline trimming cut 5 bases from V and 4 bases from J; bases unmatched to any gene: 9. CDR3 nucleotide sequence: TGTGCCAGCAGCAAACAGACAGGGGGATCCGGAAACACCATATATTTT. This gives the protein CASSKQTGGSGNTIYF. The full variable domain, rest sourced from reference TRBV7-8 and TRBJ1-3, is GAGVSQSPRYKVAKRGQDVALRCDPISGHVSLFWYQQALGQGPEFLTYFQNEAQLDKSGLPSDRFFAERPEGSVSTLKIQRTQQEDSAVYLCASSKQTGGSGNTIYFGEGSWLTVV.

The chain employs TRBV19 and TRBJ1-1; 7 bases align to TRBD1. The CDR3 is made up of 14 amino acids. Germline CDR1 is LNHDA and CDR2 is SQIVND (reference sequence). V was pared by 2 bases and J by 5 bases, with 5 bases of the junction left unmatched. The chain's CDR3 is CASSISNRGTEAFF. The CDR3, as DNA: TGTGCCAGTAGTATAAGCAACAGGGGAACTGAAGCTTTCTTT.

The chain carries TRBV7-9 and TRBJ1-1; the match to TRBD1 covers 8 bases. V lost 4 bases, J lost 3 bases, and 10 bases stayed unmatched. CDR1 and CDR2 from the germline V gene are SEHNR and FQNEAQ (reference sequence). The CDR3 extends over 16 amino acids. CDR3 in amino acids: CASSSQGAGGDTEAFF. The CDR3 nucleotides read TGTGCCAGCAGCTCCCAGGGGGCAGGAGGGGACACTGAAGCTTTCTTT.

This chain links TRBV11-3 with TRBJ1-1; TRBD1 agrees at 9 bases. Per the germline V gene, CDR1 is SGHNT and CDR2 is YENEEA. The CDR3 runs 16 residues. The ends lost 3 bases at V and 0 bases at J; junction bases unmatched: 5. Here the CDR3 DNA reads TGTGCCAGCAGCTTCCGCGACAGGGGGATGAACACTGAAGCTTTCTTT. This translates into CASSFRDRGMNTEAFF.

This CDR3 is CASSQGGMETQYF. In DNA form, the CDR3 reads TGCGCCAGCAGCCAGGGGGGAATGGAGACCCAGTACTTC. V is TRBV4-1 and J is TRBJ2-5; a weak D match, TRBD2 (6 bases). CDR3 length equals 13 residues. V lost 3 bases and J 5 bases, leaving 10 bases between the germline ends. Germline V CDR1 and CDR2: MGHRA, YSYEKL.

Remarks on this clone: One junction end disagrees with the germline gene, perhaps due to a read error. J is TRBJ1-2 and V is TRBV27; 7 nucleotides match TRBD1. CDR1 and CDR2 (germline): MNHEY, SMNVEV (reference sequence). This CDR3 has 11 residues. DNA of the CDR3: TGTGCCAGCAGTTTTAGGGGGACAGCGGCCTTC. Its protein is CASSFRGTAAF.

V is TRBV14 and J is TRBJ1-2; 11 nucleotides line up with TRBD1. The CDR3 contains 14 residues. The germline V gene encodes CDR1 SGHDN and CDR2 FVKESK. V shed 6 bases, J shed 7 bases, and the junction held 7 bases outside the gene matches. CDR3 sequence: CASSPDRGLGGYTF. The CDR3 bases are TGTGCCAGCAGTCCGGACAGGGGGCTCGGTGGCTACACCTTC.

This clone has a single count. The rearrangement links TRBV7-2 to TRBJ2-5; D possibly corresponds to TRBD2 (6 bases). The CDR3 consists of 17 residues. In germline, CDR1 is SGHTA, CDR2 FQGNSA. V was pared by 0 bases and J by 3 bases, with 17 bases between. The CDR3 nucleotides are TGTGCCAGCAGCTTAGCGCTGGGCGGCGGGGTTAAAGAGACCCAGTACTTC. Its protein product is CASSLALGGGVKETQYF. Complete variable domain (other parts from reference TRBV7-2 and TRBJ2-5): GAGVSQSPSNKVTEKGKDVELRCDPISGHTALYWYRQSLGQGLEFLIYFQGNSAPDKSGLPSDRFSAERTGGSVSTLTIQRTQQEDSAVYLCASSLALGGGVKETQYFGPGTRLLVL.

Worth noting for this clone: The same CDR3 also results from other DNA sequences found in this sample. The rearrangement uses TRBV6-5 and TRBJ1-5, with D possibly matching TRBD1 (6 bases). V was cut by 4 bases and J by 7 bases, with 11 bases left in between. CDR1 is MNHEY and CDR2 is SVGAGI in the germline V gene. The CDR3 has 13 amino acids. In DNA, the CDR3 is TGTGCCAGCAGTTCTACAGGGAACCAGCCCCAGCATTTT. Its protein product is CASSSTGNQPQHF.

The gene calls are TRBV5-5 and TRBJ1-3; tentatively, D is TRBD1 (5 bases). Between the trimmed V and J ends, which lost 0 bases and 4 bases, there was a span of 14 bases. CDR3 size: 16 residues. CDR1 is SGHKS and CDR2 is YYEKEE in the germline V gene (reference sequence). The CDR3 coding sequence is TGTGCCAGCAGCTTGGCCAGGGCAGTTGCGGGAAACACCATATATTTT. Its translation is CASSLARAVAGNTIYF.

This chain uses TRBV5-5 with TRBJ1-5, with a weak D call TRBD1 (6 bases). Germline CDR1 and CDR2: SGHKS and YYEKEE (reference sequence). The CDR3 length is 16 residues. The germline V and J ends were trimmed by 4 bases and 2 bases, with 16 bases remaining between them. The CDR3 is CASSPQRQVRNQPQHF. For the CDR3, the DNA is TGTGCCAGCAGCCCCCAACGACAGGTGCGCAATCAGCCCCAGCATTTT. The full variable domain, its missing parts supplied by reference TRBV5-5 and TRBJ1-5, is DAGVTQSPTHLIKTRGQQVTLRCSPISGHKSVSWYQQVLGQGPQFIFQYYEKEERGRGNFPDRFSARQFPNYSSELNVNALLLGDSALYLCASSPQRQVRNQPQHFGDGTRLSIL.